This T cell receptor (beta chain) appears in the sequencing data of a study of blood T cell repertoires in COVID-19. In the study's own analysis: Estimation of nucleated cell counts was performed using reference gene primer amplification. Measured with immunoSEQ multiplex PCR; TCRdb has only the in-frame clones, and not every one. D and trimming come from the DNA, and the V and J calls and clone size come from that table. Counted here are just over 350,000 clones, approximately 86% occurring once; the ten biggest clones make up roughly 7.2%. Material for sequencing was peripheral blood. This receptor was obtained from a woman in her fifties or sixties with COVID-19, enrolled during active disease.

The CDR3 protein is CASSLVGGAQETQYF. CDR3 coding DNA: TGTGCCAGCAGCTTAGTAGGGGGGGCCCAAGAGACCCAGTACTTC. The chain joins TRBV7-7 to TRBJ2-5; tentatively, D is TRBD2 (7 bases). In germline, CDR1 is SSHAT, CDR2 FNYEAQ (reference sequence). The CDR3 runs 15 residues. The V end was cut by 1 base, the J end by 1 base, with 10 bases between. Filled out from reference TRBV7-7 and TRBJ2-5, the complete variable domain reads GAGVSQSPRYKVTKRGQDVTLRCDPISSHATLYWYQQALGQGPEFLTYFNYEAQPDKSGLPSDRFSAERPEGSISTLTIQRTEQRDSAMYRCASSLVGGAQETQYFGPGTRLLVL.